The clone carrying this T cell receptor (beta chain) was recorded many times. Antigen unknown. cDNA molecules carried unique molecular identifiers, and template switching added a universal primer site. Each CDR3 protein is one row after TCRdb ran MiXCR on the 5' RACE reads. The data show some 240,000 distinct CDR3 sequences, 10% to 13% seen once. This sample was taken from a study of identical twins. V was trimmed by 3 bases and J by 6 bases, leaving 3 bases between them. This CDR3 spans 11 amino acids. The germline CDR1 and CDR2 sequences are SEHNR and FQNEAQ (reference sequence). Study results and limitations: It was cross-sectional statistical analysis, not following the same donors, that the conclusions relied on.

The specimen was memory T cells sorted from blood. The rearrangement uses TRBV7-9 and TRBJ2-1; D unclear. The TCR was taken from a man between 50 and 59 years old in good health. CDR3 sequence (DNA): TGTGCCAGCAGCTTTCCCAATGAGCAGTTCTTC. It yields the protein CASSFPNEQFF. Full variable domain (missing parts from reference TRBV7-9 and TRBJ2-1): DTGVSQNPRHKITKRGQNVTFRCDPISEHNRLYWYRQTLGQGPEFLTYFQNEAQLEKSRLLSDRFSAERPKGSFSTLEIQRTEQGDSAMYLCASSFPNEQFFGPGTRLTVL.